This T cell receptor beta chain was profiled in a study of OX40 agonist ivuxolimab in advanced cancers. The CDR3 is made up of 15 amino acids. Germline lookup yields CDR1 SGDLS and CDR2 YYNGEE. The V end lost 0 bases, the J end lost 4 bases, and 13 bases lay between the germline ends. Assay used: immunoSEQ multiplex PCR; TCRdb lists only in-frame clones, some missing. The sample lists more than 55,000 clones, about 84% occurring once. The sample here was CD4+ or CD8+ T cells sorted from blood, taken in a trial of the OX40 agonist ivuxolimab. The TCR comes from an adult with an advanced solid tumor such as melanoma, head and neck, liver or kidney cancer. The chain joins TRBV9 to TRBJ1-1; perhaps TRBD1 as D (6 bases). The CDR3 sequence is CASSVGYQGTTEAFF. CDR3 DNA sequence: TGTGCCAGCAGCGTAGGTTACCAGGGGACCACTGAAGCTTTCTTT.